This T cell receptor (beta chain) is drawn from a study of T cells of healthy individuals. This clonotype was counted at least ten times. TCRdb re-analysed the 5' RACE reads in MiXCR, keeping a single row per CDR3 protein. The repertoire holds about 53,000 distinct CDR3 sequences, with roughly 15% as singletons. The sequence was collected from a human donor in good health.

The CDR3 protein is CATSETAGVAEDTQYF. CDR3 nucleotides: TGTGCCACCAGTGAGACGGCAGGAGTTGCCGAGGATACGCAGTATTTT. This rearrangement joins TRBV24-1 to TRBJ2-3; D gene unclear. Germline V gene lookup returns CDR1 KGHDR and CDR2 SFDVKD. Trimming took off 4 bases at V and 6 bases at J, with 19 bases between the two ends. This CDR3 spans 16 amino acids.